This T cell receptor (beta chain) was documented in a study of CD8 T cells in ankylosing spondylitis. The study's findings and limits: Some of these motif variants have turned up before, in reports on reactive arthritis synovial fluid and blood. Significant enrichment of disease-linked clones was reported in matched ankylosing spondylitis synovial fluid. A motif in TCR beta, a set of under ten highly homologous variants, appeared characteristic of ankylosing spondylitis blood.

A remark on this clonotype: Its specificity is unknown.

Construction of TCR beta libraries was performed using quantitative 5'-RACE with molecular barcodes. Each CDR3 protein gets one entry after TCRdb re-called the 5' RACE reads with MiXCR. The sample gives about 750,000 distinct CDR3 sequences, under 20% of which show up once; under 20% is in the top ten. J was trimmed by 1 base and V by 0 bases; bases with no gene match: 14. Germline CDR1 is SGHRS and CDR2 is YFSETQ. This CDR3 region has 19 residues. The clonotype originates from a male donor with ankylosing spondylitis. The sequenced sample was blood, either unsorted or a sorted T cell fraction (not recorded which). This chain joins TRBV5-1 and TRBJ1-2, with 8 nucleotides matching TRBD1. CDR3 residues: CASSLALSGQGGLNYGYTF. The CDR3 DNA reads as TGCGCCAGCAGCTTGGCCTTGAGCGGACAGGGCGGACTTAACTATGGCTACACCTTC.